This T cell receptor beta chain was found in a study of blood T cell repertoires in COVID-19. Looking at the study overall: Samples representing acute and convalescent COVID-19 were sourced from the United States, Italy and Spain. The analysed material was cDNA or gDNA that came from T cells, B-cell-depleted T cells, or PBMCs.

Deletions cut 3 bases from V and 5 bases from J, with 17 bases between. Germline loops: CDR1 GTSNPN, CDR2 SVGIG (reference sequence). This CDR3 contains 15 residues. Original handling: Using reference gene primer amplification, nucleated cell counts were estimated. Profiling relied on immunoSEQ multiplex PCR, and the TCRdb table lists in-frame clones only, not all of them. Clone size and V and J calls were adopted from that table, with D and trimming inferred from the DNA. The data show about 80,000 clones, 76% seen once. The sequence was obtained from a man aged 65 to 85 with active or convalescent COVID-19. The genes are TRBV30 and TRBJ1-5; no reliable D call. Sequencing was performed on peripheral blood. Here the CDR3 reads CAWSPGPGLDQPQHF. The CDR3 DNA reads TGTGCCTGGAGCCCCGGACCGGGGTTGGATCAGCCCCAGCATTTT.